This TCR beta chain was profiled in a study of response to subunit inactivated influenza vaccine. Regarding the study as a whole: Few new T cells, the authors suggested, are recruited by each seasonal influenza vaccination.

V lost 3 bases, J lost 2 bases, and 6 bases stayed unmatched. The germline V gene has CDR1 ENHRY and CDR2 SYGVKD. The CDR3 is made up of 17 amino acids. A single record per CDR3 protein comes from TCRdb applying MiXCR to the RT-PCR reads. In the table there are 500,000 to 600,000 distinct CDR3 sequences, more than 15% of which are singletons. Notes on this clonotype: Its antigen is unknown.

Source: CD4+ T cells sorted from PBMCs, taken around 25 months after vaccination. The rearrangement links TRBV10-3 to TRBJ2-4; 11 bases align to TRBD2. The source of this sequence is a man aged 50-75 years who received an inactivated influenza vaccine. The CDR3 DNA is TGTGCCATCAGTGACCAGACTAGCGGGAAATCCAAAAACATTCAGTACTTC. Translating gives CAISDQTSGKSKNIQYF.